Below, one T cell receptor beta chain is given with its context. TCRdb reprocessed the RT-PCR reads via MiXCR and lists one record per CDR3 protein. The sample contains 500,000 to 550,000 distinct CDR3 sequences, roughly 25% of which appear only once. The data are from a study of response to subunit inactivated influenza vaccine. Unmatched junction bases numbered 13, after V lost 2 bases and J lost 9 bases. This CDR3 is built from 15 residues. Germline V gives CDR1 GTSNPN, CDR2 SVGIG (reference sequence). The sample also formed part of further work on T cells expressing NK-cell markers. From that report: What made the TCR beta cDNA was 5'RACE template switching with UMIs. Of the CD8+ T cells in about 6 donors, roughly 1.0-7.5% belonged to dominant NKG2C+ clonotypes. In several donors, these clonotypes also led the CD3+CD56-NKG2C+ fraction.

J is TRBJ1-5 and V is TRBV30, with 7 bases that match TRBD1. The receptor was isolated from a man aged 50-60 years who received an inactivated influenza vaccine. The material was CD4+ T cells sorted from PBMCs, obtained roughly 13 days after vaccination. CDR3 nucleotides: TGTGCCTGGAGTCTCGATCAGGGGGTTCGGCCGCCCCAGCATTTT. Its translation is CAWSLDQGVRPPQHF.